The text below deals with one T cell receptor (beta chain). The antigen is not known. Clones were read by immunoSEQ multiplex PCR, and TCRdb kept only the in-frame ones, dropping some. The table records about 17,000 clones, around 82% of them present only once. This sample is part of a study of Tregs in tolerant kidney transplant recipients. Deletions cut 4 bases from V and 3 bases from J, with 18 bases between. CDR1 and CDR2 (germline): MNHEY, SMNVEV (reference sequence). The CDR3 has 16 amino acids. Study results and limitations: Biological reproducibility was not directly addressed, but technical replication error appeared minimal.

This TCR was sampled from a human donor in good health. The sample was Tregs from blood. This sequence joins TRBV27 and TRBJ1-1; the D gene is possibly TRBD1 (5 bases). The CDR3 sequence: CASSSLDRDGHTEAFF. The CDR3 coding sequence is TGTGCCAGCAGTTCCCTCGACCGGGACGGCCACACTGAAGCTTTCTTT.